The clone carrying this T cell receptor beta chain was picked up a small number of times. The method was immunoSEQ multiplex PCR; TCRdb's version includes in-frame clones alone and lacks a portion of them. The sample holds about 4,800 clones; roughly 83% are singletons and the top ten take 10% to 15%. The V and J ends lost 0 bases and 6 bases respectively, with 15 bases between them. The CDR3 runs 15 residues. Germline V lookup: CDR1 SGHRS, CDR2 YFSETQ. This sample was included in a study of immune cell composition in non-small cell lung cancer. The rearrangement joins TRBV5-1 to TRBJ2-5; weak D call: TRBD1 (7 bases). Sequences were obtained from lung tumor tissue. The source is a human donor with non-small cell lung cancer. The CDR3: CASSLASGGPKTQYF. CDR3 sequence (DNA): TGCGCCAGCAGCTTGGCCTCAGGGGGGCCGAAGACCCAGTACTTC.